The clone carrying this T cell receptor (beta chain) was recorded many times. This sample is drawn from a study of CD8+CD57+ T cells in acquired aplastic anemia. Background on the study: An average of roughly 3 ug of DNA was obtained from sorted CD4+ and CD8+ cells.

Whoever was chosen for sequencing had shown CD8+CD57+ cell expansion by flow cytometry. Patients uniformly had severe acquired aplastic anemia. When blood sampling took place, the patients had received no therapy. Profiling of TCR beta VDJ combinations and CDR3 sequences used genomic DNA as template. TCRdb reanalysed the reads using MiXCR and keeps one entry per CDR3 protein. Of 200,000 or so distinct CDR3 sequences listed, less than 60% are singletons. The germline V and J ends were trimmed by 0 bases and 3 bases, with 6 bases remaining between them. CDR1 and CDR2 (germline): SGDLS, YYNGEE. The CDR3 covers 13 residues.

The chain joins TRBV9 to TRBJ1-2; no clear D. This receptor was identified in a human donor with aplastic anemia. Sequencing was carried out using sorted CD4+, CD8+, or CD8+CD57+ T cells (not recorded which) from PBMCs. CDR3: CASSVGGDYGYTF. For the CDR3, the DNA is TGTGCCAGCAGCGTAGGGGGAGACTATGGCTACACCTTC.